This TCR beta chain emerged from a study of cytomegalovirus exposure and HLA in healthy donors. Whole-study results and caveats: For cytomegalovirus status, the classifier reportedly gave diagnoses with high specificity and sensitivity. Follow-up analysis found HLA locus-dependent TCR association rates, highest for DRB1 and lowest for HLA-C.

With regard to this clone: What it binds is unknown.

All donors participated as healthy donors of bone marrow. Donors counted as nominally healthy when sampled, yet unrecorded immune exposures were likely. Germline V CDR1 and CDR2: SGHDN, FVKESK. With V trimmed by 2 bases and J by 9 bases, 8 bases remained unmatched. The CDR3 totals 15 residues. The PCR made use of 60 Vbeta and 13 Jbeta primers. The protocol was immunoSEQ multiplex PCR, while the TCRdb copy is restricted to in-frame clones and leaves out a portion. There are under 200,000 clones in the sample; around 86% occur only once, and around 0.97% lies in the top ten. The TCR comes from a girl aged 2-9 years in good health and CMV-seropositive. The sample taken for sequencing was PBMCs. This chain links TRBV14 with TRBJ2-3; 10 bases agree with TRBD2. The CDR3: CASSQYPGLARTQYF. In DNA form, the CDR3 reads TGTGCCAGCAGCCAATACCCGGGACTAGCGCGAACGCAGTATTTT.